This entry describes one T cell receptor (beta chain). This sample is part of a study of control samples from healthy donors and cancer patients. This CDR3 spans 17 amino acids. Trimming left V 0 bases short and J 0 bases short, with 10 bases between. Germline CDR1 and CDR2: SGHDT and YYEEEE. Some clones are missing from TCRdb's copy, which holds only in-frame ones; the method was immunoSEQ multiplex PCR. The sample contains 150,000 to 200,000 clones, about 90% of which appear only once. The chain uses TRBV5-6 and TRBJ2-6; D gene ambiguous. Sequenced: blood. This clonotype was sampled from a young man in good health. CDR3 nucleotides: TGTGCCAGCAGCTTGGAGTTCCACTTCTCTGGGGCCAACGTCCTGACTTTC. Translation gives CASSLEFHFSGANVLTF.